The entry below gives a single T cell receptor beta chain sequence along with its context. It lacks a known antigen. No much larger clone is present one base from it, and per-base qualities are unavailable. TCRbeta CDR3 regions were amplified from genomic DNA by means of the immunoSEQ Assay, a bias-controlled multiplex PCR. Per the source publication's procedure: The number of nucleated cells in each sample was estimated from the amplification of reference gene primers within the assay. To quantify the absolute abundance of each unique TCRbeta CDR3 rearrangement, sequence reads were collapsed and filtered. For each sample, productive Simpson clonality was calculated as the square root of Simpson's diversity index over productive rearrangements. TCRdb retrieved this table from immuneACCESS and kept in-frame rearrangements only. Not all clones are present; in checked studies, unresolved V genes account for under half, and no reason is known for the remainder. V and J calls and clone size are copied from that table; D and trimming were computed from the DNA. The sample includes under 65,000 clones, with 87% observed a single time. The top ten constitute roughly a fifth of the sample.

At one collaborating source in Seattle, patients were enrolled during active infection and were followed longitudinally through the course of disease. The collaborating institutions used their own protocols to collect whole blood in K2EDTA tubes. Collaborator samples were shipped for TCRbeta analysis as frozen whole blood, isolated PBMCs, or DNA extracted from either sample type. The data were taken from a study of blood T cell repertoires in COVID-19 (TCRdb year 2020). Regarding the study in general: The collaborator samples originated in the United States, Italy and Spain and spanned the acute and convalescent phases of COVID-19. The material from the prospective study consisted of cDNA or gDNA derived from T cells, B-cell-depleted T cells, or PBMCs. Deeply sampled blood TCRbeta repertoires from subjects exposed to, actively infected with, or recovered from COVID-19 were included in the dataset. The repertoires were released in a freely available public database intended as a resource for research on the immune response to SARS-CoV-2. Samples were obtained from the ongoing ImmuneRACE study (first 160 participants) and from some 1,300 subjects provided by 6 global collaborators. The sample metadata nearly always contained a de-identified subject ID, COVID-19 status, age in years and sex. Where available, HLA class I and class II types were obtained from metadata supplied by the sample provider rather than from assay-based typing. Summary of the overall study and its limitations: How much clinical and demographic metadata was included differed by source and by participant, and the metadata was provided uncurated.

There are 14 amino acids in the CDR3, from cysteine to phenylalanine inclusive. The sequence is cut down to CDR3 DNA, 42 bases in frame from base 1. Per the germline V gene, SQVTM is the CDR1 and ANQGSEA is the CDR2. V and J lose 4 bases and 0 bases, and a span of 12 bases separates them. Sequencing used peripheral blood. The chain is made from TRBV29-1 and TRBJ1-2; the D gene identity is not certain. This clonotype was sampled from a woman older than 75 with COVID-19, enrolled during active disease. CDR3 protein: CSVVGRTPNYGYTF. The DNA is as follows: TGCAGCGTTGTAGGGCGGACTCCTAACTATGGCTACACCTTC.